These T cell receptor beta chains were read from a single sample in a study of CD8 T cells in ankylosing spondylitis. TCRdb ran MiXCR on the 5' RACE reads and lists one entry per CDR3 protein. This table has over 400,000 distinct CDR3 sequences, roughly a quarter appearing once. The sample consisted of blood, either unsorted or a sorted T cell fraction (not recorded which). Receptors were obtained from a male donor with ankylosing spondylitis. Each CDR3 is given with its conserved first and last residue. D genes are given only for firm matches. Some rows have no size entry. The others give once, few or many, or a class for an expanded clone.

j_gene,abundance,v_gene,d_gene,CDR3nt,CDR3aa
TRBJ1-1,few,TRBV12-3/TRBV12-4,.,TGTGCCAGCAGTTTGGAACGGGATACTGAAGCTTTCTTT,CASSLERDTEAFF
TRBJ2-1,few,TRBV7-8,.,TGTGCCAGCAGCCGATTCCTATCTTGGGGGAATGAGCAGTTCTTC,CASSRFLSWGNEQFF
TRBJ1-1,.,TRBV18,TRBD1,TGTGCCAGCTCACTACGACAGGGGGAGACTGAAGCTTTCTTT,CASSLRQGETEAFF
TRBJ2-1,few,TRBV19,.,TGTGCCAGTAGTGAAGGACGTAGGGATGAGCAGTTCTTC,CASSEGRRDEQFF
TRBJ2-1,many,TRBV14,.,TGTGCCAGCAGCCCCTCACTAGCTGTCAATGAGCAGTTCTTC,CASSPSLAVNEQFF
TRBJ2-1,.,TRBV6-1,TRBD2,TGTGCCAGCGGGACTAGCGTCCCGGTCACCTACAATGAGCAGTTCTTC,CASGTSVPVTYNEQFF
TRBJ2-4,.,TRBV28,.,TGTGCCAGCAGGACCACTTCAGGGGTTGCAGCCAAAAACATTCAGTACTTC,CASRTTSGVAAKNIQYF
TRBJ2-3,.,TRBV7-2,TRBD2,TGTGCCAGCAGCTTAGTCGGCGGGAGGTCAGATACGCAGTATTTT,CASSLVGGRSDTQYF
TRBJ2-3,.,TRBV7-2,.,TGTGCCAGCAGCTTAGCGGCCACAGACGCAGATACGCAGTATTTT,CASSLAATDADTQYF
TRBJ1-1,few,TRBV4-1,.,TGCGCCAGCAGCCAGAGATGGACGGTGAACACTGAAGCTTTCTTT,CASSQRWTVNTEAFF
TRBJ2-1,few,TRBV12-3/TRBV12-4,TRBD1,TGTGCCAGCAGTTCCCGGGACAGGGTGGGTAATGAGCAGTTCTTC,CASSSRDRVGNEQFF
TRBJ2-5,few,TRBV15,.,TGTGCCACCAGCAGAGAAAGGGCGGAGACCCAGTACTTC,CATSRERAETQYF
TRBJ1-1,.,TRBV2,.,TGTGCCAGCAGTGAGGACTCGGAAGCTTTCTTT,CASSEDSEAFF
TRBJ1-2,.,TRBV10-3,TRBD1,TGTGCCATCAATTCGAGGACAGGGGAGGATGGCTACACCTTC,CAINSRTGEDGYTF
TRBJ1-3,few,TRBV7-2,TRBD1,TGTGCCAGCAGCCCCCTTGGGACAGGGAGAAACACCATATATTTT,CASSPLGTGRNTIYF
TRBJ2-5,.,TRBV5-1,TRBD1,TGCGCCAGCAGCTCGGCCGTCGACAGGGGCTTTTGGGAGACCCAGTACTTC,CASSSAVDRGFWETQYF
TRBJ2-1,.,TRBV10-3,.,TGTGCCATCAATCTAGGACGCTCCTACAATGAGCAGTTCTTC,CAINLGRSYNEQFF
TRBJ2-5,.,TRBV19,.,TGTGCCAGTAGTATAGGACAGACCCAGTACTTC,CASSIGQTQYF
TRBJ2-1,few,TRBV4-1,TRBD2,TGCGCCAGCAGCCCCCCGACTAGCGGGATGGGCAATGAGCAGTTCTTC,CASSPPTSGMGNEQFF
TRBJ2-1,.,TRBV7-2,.,TGTGCCAGCAGCTCCGGGACCCCTACCGAGCAGTTCTTC,CASSSGTPTEQFF
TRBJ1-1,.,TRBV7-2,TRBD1,TGTGCCAGCAGCTTCAGGACAGGGGGCGATAACACTGAAGCTTTCTTT,CASSFRTGGDNTEAFF
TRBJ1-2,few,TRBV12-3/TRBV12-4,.,TGTGCCAGCAGTTATACAGGTTCTCGAAACTATGGCTACACCTTC,CASSYTGSRNYGYTF
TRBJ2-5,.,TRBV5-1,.,TGCGCCAGCAGCTTGGCGGGTGGGCGCCAAGAGACCCAGTACTTC,CASSLAGGRQETQYF
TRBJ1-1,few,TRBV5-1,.,TGCGCCAGCAGCGGAGAATGGGGGAACACTGAAGCTTTCTTT,CASSGEWGNTEAFF
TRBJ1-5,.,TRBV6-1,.,TGTGCCAGCAGTCCGAACTACAGCAATCAGCCCCAGCATTTT,CASSPNYSNQPQHF
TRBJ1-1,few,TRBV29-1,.,TGCAGCGTTAGGGGGGTGTCGAACACTGAAGCTTTCTTT,CSVRGVSNTEAFF
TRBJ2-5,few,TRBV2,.,TGTGCCAGCAGGGCGGGGTCGTACCAAGAGACCCAGTACTTC,CASRAGSYQETQYF
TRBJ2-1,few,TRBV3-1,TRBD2,TGTGCCAGCAGCGCTCGTAGGACTAGCGGTCCTCAAAGGGGTGAGCAGTTCTTC,CASSARRTSGPQRGEQFF
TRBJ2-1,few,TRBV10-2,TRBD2,TGCGCCAGCAGGGGGGGGATAGGGAGCTCCTACAATGAGCAGTTCTTC,CASRGGIGSSYNEQFF
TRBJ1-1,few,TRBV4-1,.,TGCGCCAGCAGCCCCCGGTCCGGAGACACTGAAGCTTTCTTT,CASSPRSGDTEAFF
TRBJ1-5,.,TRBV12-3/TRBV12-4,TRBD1,TGTGCCATCCAGGGGGCAGGCAATCAGCCCCAGCATTTT,CAIQGAGNQPQHF
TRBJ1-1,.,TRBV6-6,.,TGTGCCAGCAGTAACCCCCCGGCTGAAGCTTTCTTT,CASSNPPAEAFF
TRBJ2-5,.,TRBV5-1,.,TGCGCCAGCAGCATCGACAGCCAAGAGACCCAGTACTTC,CASSIDSQETQYF
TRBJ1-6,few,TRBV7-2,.,TGTGCCAGCAGCGGGACGTGGATGGGTTCACCCCTCCACTTT,CASSGTWMGSPLHF
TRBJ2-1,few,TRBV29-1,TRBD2,TGCAGCGACCTTAGCGGGAGACCCTACAATGAGCAGTTCTTC,CSDLSGRPYNEQFF
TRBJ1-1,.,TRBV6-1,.,TGTGCCAGCAGTGAATCGTGGACCAGAGATACTGAAGCTTTCTTT,CASSESWTRDTEAFF